This T cell receptor beta chain stems from a study of blood T cell repertoires in COVID-19. Across the study: Spain, Italy and the United States supplied samples that represented acute and convalescent COVID-19.

The table came from immunoSEQ multiplex PCR; TCRdb's copy has only in-frame clones and leaves some out. The profile shows around 130,000 clones, more than 80% of them singletons. The sequencing input was peripheral blood. The sequence came from a woman aged 55-70 years with acute or convalescent COVID-19.

The CDR3 reads CATSEGWGRPSQPQHF. The DNA of the CDR3 is TGTGCCACCAGTGAAGGATGGGGGCGGCCAAGCCAGCCCCAGCATTTT. This chain connects TRBV24-1 to TRBJ1-5; a possible D gene is TRBD1 (6 bases). Trimming removed 4 bases from V and 7 bases from J, with 19 bases in between. The CDR3 length is 16 residues. The germline V gene encodes CDR1 KGHDR and CDR2 SFDVKD.